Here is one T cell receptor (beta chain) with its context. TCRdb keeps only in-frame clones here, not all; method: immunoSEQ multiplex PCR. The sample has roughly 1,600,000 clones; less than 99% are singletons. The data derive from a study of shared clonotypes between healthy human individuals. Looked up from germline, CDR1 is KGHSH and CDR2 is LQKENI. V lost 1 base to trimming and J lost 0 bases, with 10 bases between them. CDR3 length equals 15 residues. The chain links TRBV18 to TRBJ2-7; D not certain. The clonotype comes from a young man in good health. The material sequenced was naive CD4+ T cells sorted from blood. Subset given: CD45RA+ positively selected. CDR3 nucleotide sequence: TGTGCCAGCTCACCACGGACGGCCAGCTCCTACGAGCAGTACTTC. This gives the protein CASSPRTASSYEQYF.